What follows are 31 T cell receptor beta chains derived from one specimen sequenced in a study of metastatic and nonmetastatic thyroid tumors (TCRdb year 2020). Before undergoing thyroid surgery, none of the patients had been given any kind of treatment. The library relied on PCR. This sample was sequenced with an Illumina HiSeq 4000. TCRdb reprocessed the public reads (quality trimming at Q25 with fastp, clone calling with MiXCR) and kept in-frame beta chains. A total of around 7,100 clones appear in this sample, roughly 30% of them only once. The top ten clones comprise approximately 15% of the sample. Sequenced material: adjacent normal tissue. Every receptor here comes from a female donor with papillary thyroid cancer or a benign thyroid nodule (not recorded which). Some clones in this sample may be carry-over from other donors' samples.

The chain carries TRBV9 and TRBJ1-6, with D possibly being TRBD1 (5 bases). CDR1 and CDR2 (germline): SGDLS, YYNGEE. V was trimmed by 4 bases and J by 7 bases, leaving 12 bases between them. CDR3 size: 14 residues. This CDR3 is CASSPFGGNSPLHF. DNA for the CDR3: TGTGCCAGCAGCCCCTTCGGGGGGAATTCACCCCTCCACTTT.

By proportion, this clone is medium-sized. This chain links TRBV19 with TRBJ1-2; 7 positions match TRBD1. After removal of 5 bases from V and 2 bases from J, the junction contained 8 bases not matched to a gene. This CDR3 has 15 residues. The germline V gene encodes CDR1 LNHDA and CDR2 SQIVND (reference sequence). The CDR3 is CASSVTGPRNYGYTF. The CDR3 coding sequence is TGTGCCAGTAGTGTGACAGGGCCCCGAAACTATGGCTACACCTTC.

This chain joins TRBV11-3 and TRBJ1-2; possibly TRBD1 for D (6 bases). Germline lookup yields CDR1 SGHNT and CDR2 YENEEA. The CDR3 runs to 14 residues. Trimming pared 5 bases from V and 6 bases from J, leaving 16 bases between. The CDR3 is CASSLRKGVDGYTF. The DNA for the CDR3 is TGTGCCAGCAGCCTCCGGAAGGGGGTTGATGGCTACACCTTC.

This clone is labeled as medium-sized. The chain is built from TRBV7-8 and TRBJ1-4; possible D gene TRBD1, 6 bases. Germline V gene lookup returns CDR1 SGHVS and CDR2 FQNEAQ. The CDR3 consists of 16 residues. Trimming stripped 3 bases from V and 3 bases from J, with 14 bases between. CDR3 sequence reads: CASSLIPGAPNEKLFF. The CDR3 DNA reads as TGTGCCAGCAGCTTGATTCCGGGGGCACCTAATGAAAAACTGTTTTTT.

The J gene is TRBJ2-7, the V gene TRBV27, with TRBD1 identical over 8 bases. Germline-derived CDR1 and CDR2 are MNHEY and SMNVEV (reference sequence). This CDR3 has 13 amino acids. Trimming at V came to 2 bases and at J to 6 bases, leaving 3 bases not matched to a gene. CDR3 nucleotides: TGTGCCAGCAGTTTACCGGGACAGGCCGAGCAGTACTTC. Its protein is CASSLPGQAEQYF.

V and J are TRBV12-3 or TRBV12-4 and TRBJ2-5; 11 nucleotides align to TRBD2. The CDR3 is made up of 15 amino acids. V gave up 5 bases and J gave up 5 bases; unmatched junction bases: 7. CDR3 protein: CASSNSLAGGETQYF. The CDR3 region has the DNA TGTGCCAGCAGTAACTCTTTAGCGGGAGGGGAGACCCAGTACTTC.

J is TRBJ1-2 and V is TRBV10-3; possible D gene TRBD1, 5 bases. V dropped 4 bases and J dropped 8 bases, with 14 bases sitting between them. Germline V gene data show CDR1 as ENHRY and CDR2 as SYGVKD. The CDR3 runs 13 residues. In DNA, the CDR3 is TGTGCCATCAGTGCGGGACGCCCTGGGGGCTACACCTTC. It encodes CAISAGRPGGYTF.

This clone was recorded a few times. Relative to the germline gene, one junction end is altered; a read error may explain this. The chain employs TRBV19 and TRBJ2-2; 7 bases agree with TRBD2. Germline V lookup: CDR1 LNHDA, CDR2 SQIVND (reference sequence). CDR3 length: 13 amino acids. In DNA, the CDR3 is TGTGCCAGTACCTTGACCTGGGGGGGGGAGATGTTTTTT. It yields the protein CASTLTWGGEMFF. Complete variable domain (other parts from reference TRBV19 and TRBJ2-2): DGGITQSPKYLFRKEGQNVTLSCEQNLNHDAMYWYRQDPGQGLRLIYYSQIVNDFQKGDIAEGYSVSREKKESFPLTVTSAQKNPTAFYLCASTLTWGGEMFFGEGSRLTVL.

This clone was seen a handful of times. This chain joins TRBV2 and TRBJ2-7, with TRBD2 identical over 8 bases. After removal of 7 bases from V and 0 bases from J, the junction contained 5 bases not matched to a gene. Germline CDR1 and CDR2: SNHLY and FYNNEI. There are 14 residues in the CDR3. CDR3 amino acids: CASKRSGSSYEQYF. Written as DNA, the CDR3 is TGTGCCAGCAAGAGGAGCGGGAGCTCCTACGAGCAGTACTTC.

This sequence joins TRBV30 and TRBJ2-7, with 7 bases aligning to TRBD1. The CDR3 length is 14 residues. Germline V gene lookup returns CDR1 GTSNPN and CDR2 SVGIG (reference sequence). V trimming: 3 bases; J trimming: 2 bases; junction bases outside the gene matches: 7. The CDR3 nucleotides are TGTGCCTGGAGCAACCTACAGGGGCCCTACGAGCAGTACTTC. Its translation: CAWSNLQGPYEQYF.

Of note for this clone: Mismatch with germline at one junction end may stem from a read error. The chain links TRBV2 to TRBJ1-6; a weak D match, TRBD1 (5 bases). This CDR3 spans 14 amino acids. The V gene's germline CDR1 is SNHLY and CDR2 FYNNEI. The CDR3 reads CSSRRDAYNSPLHF. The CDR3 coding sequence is TGTTCCAGCAGAAGGGACGCATATAATTCACCCCTCCACTTT.

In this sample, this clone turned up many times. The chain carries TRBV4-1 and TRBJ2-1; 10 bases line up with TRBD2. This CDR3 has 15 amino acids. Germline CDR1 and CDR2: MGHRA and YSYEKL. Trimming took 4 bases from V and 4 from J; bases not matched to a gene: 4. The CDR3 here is CASSPWTSGYNEQFF. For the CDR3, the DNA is TGCGCCAGCAGCCCTTGGACTAGCGGTTACAATGAGCAGTTCTTC.

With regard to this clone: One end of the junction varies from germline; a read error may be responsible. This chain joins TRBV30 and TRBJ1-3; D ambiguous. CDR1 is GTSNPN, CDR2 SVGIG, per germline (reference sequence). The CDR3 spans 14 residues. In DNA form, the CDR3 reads TGTTCCTGGGTACCCTCGAGCTCTGGAAACACCATATATTTT. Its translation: CSWVPSSSGNTIYF.

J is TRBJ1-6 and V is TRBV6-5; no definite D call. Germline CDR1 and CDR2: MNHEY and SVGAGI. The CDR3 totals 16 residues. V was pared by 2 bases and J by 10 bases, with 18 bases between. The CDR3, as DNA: TGTGCCAGCAGTTACACGCACTTCAGTCTGGGGTCACCCCTCCACTTT. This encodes CASSYTHFSLGSPLHF.

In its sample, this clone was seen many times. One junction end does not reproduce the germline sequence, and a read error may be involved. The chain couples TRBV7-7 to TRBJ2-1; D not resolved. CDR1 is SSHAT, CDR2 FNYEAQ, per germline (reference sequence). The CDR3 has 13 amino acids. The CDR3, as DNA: TGTGCTAGCAGCTTAGAGGAGTCCGGTGAGCAGTTCTTC. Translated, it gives CASSLEESGEQFF.

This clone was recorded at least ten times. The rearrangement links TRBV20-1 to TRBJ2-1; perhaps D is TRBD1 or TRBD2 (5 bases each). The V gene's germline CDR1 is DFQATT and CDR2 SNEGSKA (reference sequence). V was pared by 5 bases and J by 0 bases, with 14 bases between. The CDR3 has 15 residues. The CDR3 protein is CSAEIRDLSYNEQFF. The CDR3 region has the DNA TGCAGTGCTGAAATCCGGGACCTCTCCTACAATGAGCAGTTCTTC.

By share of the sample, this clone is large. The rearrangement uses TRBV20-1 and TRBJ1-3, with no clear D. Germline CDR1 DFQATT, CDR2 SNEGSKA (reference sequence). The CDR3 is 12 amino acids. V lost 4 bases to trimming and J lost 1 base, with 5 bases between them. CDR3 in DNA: TGCAGTGCTACTTATTCTGGAAACACCATATATTTT. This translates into CSATYSGNTIYF.

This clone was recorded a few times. The CDR3 nucleotides read TGTGCCAGTAGTACCTGGCGGGGTACCGGGGAGCTGTTTTTT. Protein: CASSTWRGTGELFF. The chain employs TRBV19 and TRBJ2-2, with D tentatively TRBD2 (6 bases). This CDR3 comprises 14 residues. Germline loops: CDR1 LNHDA, CDR2 SQIVND (reference sequence). V lost 4 bases to trimming and J lost 5 bases, with 11 bases between them.

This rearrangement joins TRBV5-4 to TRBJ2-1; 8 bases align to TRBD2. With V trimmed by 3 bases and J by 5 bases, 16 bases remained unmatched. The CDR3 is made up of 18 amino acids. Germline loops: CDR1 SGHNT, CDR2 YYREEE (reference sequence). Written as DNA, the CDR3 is TGTGCCAGCAGCTCCGGGACTAGTAGAAGGGTGGGACACAATGAGCAGTTCTTC. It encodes CASSSGTSRRVGHNEQFF.

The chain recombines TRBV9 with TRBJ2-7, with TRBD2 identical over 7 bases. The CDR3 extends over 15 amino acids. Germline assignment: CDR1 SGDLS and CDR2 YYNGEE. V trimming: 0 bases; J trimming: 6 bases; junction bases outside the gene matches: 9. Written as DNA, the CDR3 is TGTGCCAGCAGCGTAGGGAGGCGGGGAGGGGCCGAGCAGTACTTC. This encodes CASSVGRRGGAEQYF.

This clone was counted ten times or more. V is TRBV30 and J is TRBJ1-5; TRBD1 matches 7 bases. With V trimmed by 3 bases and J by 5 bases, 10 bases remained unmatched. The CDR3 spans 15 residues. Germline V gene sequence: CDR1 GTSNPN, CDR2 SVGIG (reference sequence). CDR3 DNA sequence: TGTGCCTGGAGGTCACAAGGGGGCCGACATCAGCCCCAGCATTTT. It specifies CAWRSQGGRHQPQHF.

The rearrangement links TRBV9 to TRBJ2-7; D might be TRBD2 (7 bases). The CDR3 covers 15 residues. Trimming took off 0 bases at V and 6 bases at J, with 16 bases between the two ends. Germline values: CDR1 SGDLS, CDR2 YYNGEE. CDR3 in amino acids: CASSVGRGGAAEQYF. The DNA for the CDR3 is TGTGCCAGCAGCGTAGGGAGGGGGGGAGCGGCCGAGCAGTACTTC.

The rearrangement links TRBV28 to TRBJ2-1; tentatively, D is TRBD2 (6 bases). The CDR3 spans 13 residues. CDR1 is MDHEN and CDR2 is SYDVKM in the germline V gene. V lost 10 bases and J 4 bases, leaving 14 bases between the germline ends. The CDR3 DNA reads TGTGCCATCCGGGACTCTTCTTACAATGAGCAGTTCTTC. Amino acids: CAIRDSSYNEQFF.

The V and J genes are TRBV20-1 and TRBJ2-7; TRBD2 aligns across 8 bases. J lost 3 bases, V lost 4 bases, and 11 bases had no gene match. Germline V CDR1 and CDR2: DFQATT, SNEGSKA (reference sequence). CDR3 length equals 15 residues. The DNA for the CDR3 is TGCAGTGCTACACTAGAGACTAGCGACATCTACGAGCAGTACTTC. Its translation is CSATLETSDIYEQYF.

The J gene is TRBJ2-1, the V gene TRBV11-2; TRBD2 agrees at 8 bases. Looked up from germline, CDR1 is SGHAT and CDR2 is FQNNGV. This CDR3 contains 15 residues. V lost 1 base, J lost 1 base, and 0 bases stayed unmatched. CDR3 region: CASSLGGRSYNEQFF. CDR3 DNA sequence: TGTGCCAGCAGCTTAGGCGGGAGGTCCTACAATGAGCAGTTCTTC.

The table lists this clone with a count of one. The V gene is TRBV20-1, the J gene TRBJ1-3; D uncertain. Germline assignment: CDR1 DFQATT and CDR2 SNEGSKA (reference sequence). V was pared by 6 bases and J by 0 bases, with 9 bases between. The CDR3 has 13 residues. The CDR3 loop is CSAAGYSGNTIYF. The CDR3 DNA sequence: TGCAGTGCAGCAGGATACTCTGGAAACACCATATATTTT.

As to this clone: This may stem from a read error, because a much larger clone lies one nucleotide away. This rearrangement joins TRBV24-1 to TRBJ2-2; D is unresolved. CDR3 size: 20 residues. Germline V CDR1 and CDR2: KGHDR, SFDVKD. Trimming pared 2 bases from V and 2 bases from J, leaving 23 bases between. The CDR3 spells CATSDSSVVGYIPNTGELFF. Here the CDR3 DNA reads TGTGCCACCAGTGATTCATCAGTCGTAGGGTATATACCCAACACCGGGGAGCTGTTTTTT.

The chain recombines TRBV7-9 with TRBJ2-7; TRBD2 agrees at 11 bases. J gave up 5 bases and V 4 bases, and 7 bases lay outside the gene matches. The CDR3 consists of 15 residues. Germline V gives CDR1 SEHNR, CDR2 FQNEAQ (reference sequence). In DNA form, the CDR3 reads TGTGCCAGCAGCTCTAGACTAGCGGGATGGGACGAGCAGTACTTC. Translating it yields CASSSRLAGWDEQYF. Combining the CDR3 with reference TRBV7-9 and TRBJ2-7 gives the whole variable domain DTGVSQNPRHKITKRGQNVTFRCDPISEHNRLYWYRQTLGQGPEFLTYFQNEAQLEKSRLLSDRFSAERPKGSFSTLEIQRTEQGDSAMYLCASSSRLAGWDEQYFGPGTRLTVT.

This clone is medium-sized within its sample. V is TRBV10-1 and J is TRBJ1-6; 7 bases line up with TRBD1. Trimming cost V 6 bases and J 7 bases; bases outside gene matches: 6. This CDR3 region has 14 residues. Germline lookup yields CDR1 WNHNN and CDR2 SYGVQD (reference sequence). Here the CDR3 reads CASRGTGENSPLHF. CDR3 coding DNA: TGCGCCAGCAGGGGCACAGGGGAAAATTCACCCCTCCACTTT.

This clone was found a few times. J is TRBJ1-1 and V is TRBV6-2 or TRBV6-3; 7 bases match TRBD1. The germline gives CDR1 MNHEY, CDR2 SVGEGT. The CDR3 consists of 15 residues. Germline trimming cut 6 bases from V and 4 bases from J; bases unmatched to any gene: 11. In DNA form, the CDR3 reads TGTGCCAGCAGCCCTCCGACAGGGTTTACCACTGAAGCTTTCTTT. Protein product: CASSPPTGFTTEAFF.

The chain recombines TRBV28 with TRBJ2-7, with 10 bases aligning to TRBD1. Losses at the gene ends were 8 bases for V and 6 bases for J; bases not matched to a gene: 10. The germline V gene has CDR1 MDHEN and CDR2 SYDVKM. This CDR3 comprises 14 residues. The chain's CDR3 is CASRTGGTGVEQYF. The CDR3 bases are TGTGCCAGCCGCACGGGGGGGACAGGGGTCGAGCAGTACTTC.